This TCR beta chain was sequenced in a study of blood T cell repertoires in COVID-19 (dated by TCRdb to 2020 to 2021). Describing the broader study: Samples covering the acute and convalescent phases of COVID-19 were provided by collaborators in the United States, Italy and Spain. Samples came from the ongoing ImmuneRACE study (first 160 participants) plus 1,254 subjects from 6 global collaborators. The repertoires were released in a freely available public database meant as a resource for research on the immune response to SARS-CoV-2. Deeply sampled blood TCRbeta repertoires from subjects exposed to, actively infected with, or recovered from COVID-19 were included in the dataset. The material from the prospective study consisted of cDNA or gDNA derived from T cells, B-cell-depleted T cells, or PBMCs. Nearly every sample came with metadata listing a de-identified subject ID, COVID-19 status, age in years and sex. Where available, HLA class I and class II types were obtained from metadata supplied by the sample provider rather than from assay-based typing.

Counted from cysteine to phenylalanine, this CDR3 has 13 amino acids. The retained sequence is limited to the CDR3, 39 bases, with the frame set at the first base. Reading the germline V gene (reference sequence) gives CDR1 SEHNR and CDR2 FQNEAQ. V gives up 3 bases and J gives up 5 bases, and the segment between their germline ends measures 8 bases. The collaborating institutions used their own protocols to collect whole blood in K2EDTA tubes. For TCRbeta analysis, collaborators shipped samples in one of three forms: frozen whole blood, isolated PBMCs, or DNA extracted from either of those sample types. Results and caveats for the whole study, not just this receptor: The amount of clinical and demographic metadata varied by source and participant and was provided uncurated.

TCRbeta CDR3 regions were amplified from genomic DNA using the immunoSEQ Assay, a bias-controlled multiplex PCR. The study's own analysis went as follows. The number of nucleated cells in each sample was estimated by amplification of reference gene primers within the assay. To quantify the absolute abundance of each unique TCRbeta CDR3 rearrangement, sequence reads were collapsed and filtered. Productive Simpson clonality was computed per sample as the square root of Simpson's diversity index over productive rearrangements. TCRdb provides this immuneACCESS table in a form limited to in-frame rearrangements. Some clones are lacking; in checked studies, under half of them reflect an unresolved V gene, and why the rest are absent is not known. The DNA gave D and trimming, while V, J and clone size come from that table. Within this sample are around 130,000 clones, with approximately 85% of them counted one time only. Approximately 4% of the sample is in the top ten clones.

Regarding this clone: The clone's antigen remains unknown. Qualities for individual bases were not recorded, and no much larger clone is one base off.

The V gene is TRBV7-9 and the J gene is TRBJ1-5; no D gene call is confident. The sequenced sample was peripheral blood. The clonotype originates from a human donor in a cohort sampled during active COVID-19. The DNA sequence follows: TGTGCCAGCAGCTTCGGGGAAGATCAGCCCCAGCATTTT. This translates into CASSFGEDQPQHF.